Following are 21 T cell receptor beta chains from one sample sequenced in a study of blood T cell repertoires in COVID-19. Clones were read by immunoSEQ multiplex PCR, and TCRdb kept only the in-frame ones, dropping some. Here the sample spans hundreds of thousands of clones, 80% to 90% being singletons. Sample: peripheral blood. These receptors were obtained from a man aged 50 to 59 with acute or convalescent COVID-19.

The chain recombines TRBV11-3 with TRBJ2-5; TRBD1 matches at 8 bases. The CDR3 sequence is 14 residues long. CDR1 and CDR2 from the germline V gene are SGHNT and YENEEA. With 4 bases clipped from V and 5 bases from J, the junction kept 6 bases outside the gene matches. The DNA of the CDR3 is TGTGCCAGCAGCTCCCCAGGGGACAGGGAGACCCAGTACTTC. It specifies CASSSPGDRETQYF.

This chain uses TRBV2 with TRBJ1-4, with 11 nucleotides matching TRBD1. This CDR3 comprises 16 residues. J lost 7 bases, V lost 3 bases, and 7 bases had no gene match. Looked up from germline, CDR1 is SNHLY and CDR2 is FYNNEI. The CDR3 region is CASSDPGQGGFEKLFF. In DNA form, the CDR3 reads TGTGCCAGCAGTGACCCGGGACAGGGGGGATTTGAAAAACTGTTTTTT. Based on the CDR3 plus reference TRBV2 and TRBJ1-4, the full variable domain is EPEVTQTPSHQVTQMGQEVILRCVPISNHLYFYWYRQILGQKVEFLVSFYNNEISEKSEIFDDQFSVERPDGSNFTLKIRSTKLEDSAMYFCASSDPGQGGFEKLFFGSGTQLSVL.

The chain joins TRBV7-8 to TRBJ1-1, with 8 bases fitting TRBD1. CDR1 is SGHVS, CDR2 FQNEAQ, per germline. CDR3 length equals 17 residues. The V and J ends lost 5 bases and 1 base, in that order; junction bases with no gene match: 12. The CDR3 here is CASSTIDRGLPNTEAFF. In DNA, the CDR3 is TGTGCCAGCAGCACTATAGACAGGGGACTCCCGAACACTGAAGCTTTCTTT.

This chain links TRBV11-2 with TRBJ1-4, with D perhaps matching TRBD1 (5 bases). Germline values: CDR1 SGHAT, CDR2 FQNNGV. V lost 5 bases and J lost 7, with 14 bases in between. CDR3 length: 14 amino acids. The CDR3 here is CASSRGKAAEKLFF. CDR3 in DNA: TGTGCCAGCAGCAGGGGTAAGGCGGCTGAAAAACTGTTTTTT.

The chain uses TRBV11-2 and TRBJ2-7, with 11 bases fitting TRBD2. Germline-derived CDR1 and CDR2 are SGHAT and FQNNGV. V gave up 5 bases and J gave up 3 bases; unmatched junction bases: 6. CDR3 length equals 15 residues. In DNA, the CDR3 is TGTGCCAGCAGCCTCCTAGCGGGGGGATTCTACGAGCAGTACTTC. Protein product: CASSLLAGGFYEQYF.

This clone was detected once. J is TRBJ2-2 and V is TRBV19; possible D gene TRBD1, 5 bases. Between the trimmed V and J ends, which lost 2 bases and 7 bases, there was a span of 14 bases. The CDR3 totals 15 residues. The germline CDR1 and CDR2 sequences are LNHDA and SQIVND (reference sequence). The CDR3 DNA sequence: TGTGCCAGTAGTATATTAAGGGGCGGTGGCGGGGAGCTGTTTTTT. Encoded protein: CASSILRGGGGELFF.

The chain recombines TRBV6-5 with TRBJ1-2; D not resolved. V lost 4 bases and J 4 bases, leaving 13 bases between the germline ends. The CDR3 runs 14 residues. CDR1 and CDR2 from the germline V gene are MNHEY and SVGAGI. CDR3 protein: CASSSARMGYGYTF. In DNA, the CDR3 is TGTGCCAGCAGTTCCGCCAGGATGGGCTATGGCTACACCTTC.

This clone was counted once. The chain is built from TRBV19 and TRBJ1-2, with D hard to call. Trimming removed 3 bases at V and 5 bases at J, with 16 bases between. Germline V lookup: CDR1 LNHDA, CDR2 SQIVND (reference sequence). This CDR3 is built from 15 residues. CDR3 sequence: CASSISFGEGYGYTF. CDR3 sequence (DNA): TGTGCCAGTAGTATCTCGTTCGGCGAGGGTTATGGCTACACCTTC.

This sequence joins TRBV3-1 (or the pseudogene TRBV3-2) and TRBJ1-2, with D perhaps TRBD1 (5 bases). Germline assignment: CDR1 LGHDT and CDR2 YNNKEL (reference sequence). With 0 bases removed from V and 8 bases from J, the gap between germline ends came to 19 bases. This CDR3 is built from 16 residues. The CDR3 nucleotides are TGTGCCAGCAGCCAAGATCGCGGGACCGTCTTCTTGGGCTACACCTTC. This gives the protein CASSQDRGTVFLGYTF.

The rearrangement links TRBV9 to TRBJ1-2; 7 nucleotides agree with TRBD1. The germline V gene encodes CDR1 SGDLS and CDR2 YYNGEE. The trim removed 6 bases at V and 8 bases at J, leaving 10 bases unmatched. The CDR3 spans 13 residues. In nucleotides, the CDR3 is TGTGCCAGCACCCCAGACAGGGCAGGCGGCTACACCTTC. As protein: CASTPDRAGGYTF.

The genes are TRBV3-1 (or the pseudogene TRBV3-2) and TRBJ1-1, with TRBD1 as a possible D gene (5 bases). Trimming took 5 bases from V and 4 from J, leaving 14 bases between them. This CDR3 spans 14 amino acids. Looked up from germline, CDR1 is LGHDT and CDR2 is YNNKEL (reference sequence). The CDR3 coding sequence is TGTGCCAGCAGCTTGGGGGGGGTACGCACTGAAGCTTTCTTT. It codes for CASSLGGVRTEAFF.

V usage is TRBV27 and J usage is TRBJ2-1; TRBD2 aligns across 12 bases. V lost 2 bases, J lost 9 bases, and 11 bases stayed unmatched. The CDR3 totals 17 residues. The V gene's germline CDR1 is MNHEY and CDR2 SMNVEV (reference sequence). The CDR3 here is CASSLESLAGGRVEQFF. The CDR3, as DNA: TGTGCCAGCAGTTTAGAATCGCTAGCGGGGGGGAGGGTTGAGCAGTTCTTC.

The gene calls are TRBV5-1 and TRBJ1-1; 7 bases are a match to TRBD1. V shed 0 bases and J 0 bases; nucleotides not matched to a gene: 5. CDR3 size: 16 residues. From germline, CDR1 is SGHRS and CDR2 YFSETQ. CDR3 residues: CASSLGWTGMNTEAFF. The CDR3 bases are TGCGCCAGCAGCTTGGGCTGGACAGGCATGAACACTGAAGCTTTCTTT.

The chain couples TRBV7-6 to TRBJ1-2, with a possible D match to TRBD1 (5 bases). Germline assignment: CDR1 SGHVS and CDR2 FNYEAQ. V gave up 5 bases and J gave up 0 bases, with 13 bases separating them. This CDR3 contains 15 residues. CDR3 in amino acids: CASSPRQNTNYGYTF. The CDR3 DNA is TGTGCCAGCAGCCCAAGACAGAATACTAACTATGGCTACACCTTC.

The rearrangement links TRBV27 to TRBJ1-5; a weak D match, TRBD1 (5 bases). V lost 2 bases and J lost 4, with 6 bases in between. Germline loops: CDR1 MNHEY, CDR2 SMNVEV (reference sequence). The CDR3 contains 13 residues. CDR3 bases: TGTGCCAGCAGTTTAAGACAGAATCAGCCCCAGCATTTT. Residues: CASSLRQNQPQHF.

CDR3 residues: CASSQRTGGPYGYTF. CDR3 nucleotide sequence: TGTGCCAGCAGTCAAAGGACAGGGGGCCCTTATGGCTACACCTTC. The rearrangement links TRBV5-5 to TRBJ1-2; 11 bases agree with TRBD1. From germline, CDR1 is SGHKS and CDR2 YYEKEE (reference sequence). Germline trimming cut 5 bases from V and 5 bases from J; bases unmatched to any gene: 8. The CDR3 is 15 residues long. Together with reference TRBV5-5 and TRBJ1-2, the CDR3 gives the full variable domain: DAGVTQSPTHLIKTRGQQVTLRCSPISGHKSVSWYQQVLGQGPQFIFQYYEKEERGRGNFPDRFSARQFPNYSSELNVNALLLGDSALYLCASSQRTGGPYGYTFGSGTRLTVV.

This clone was counted a single time. The rearrangement uses TRBV11-2 and TRBJ2-5; the match to TRBD1 covers 7 bases. CDR1 and CDR2 from the germline V gene are SGHAT and FQNNGV. V dropped 3 bases and J dropped 2; count of bases not matched to a gene: 0. CDR3 length: 13 amino acids. CDR3 sequence (DNA): TGTGCCAGCAGCTTGGGACAGCAAGAGACCCAGTACTTC. It is translated as CASSLGQQETQYF.

The chain employs TRBV30 and TRBJ1-2; D possibly corresponds to TRBD1 (5 bases). In germline, CDR1 is GTSNPN, CDR2 SVGIG (reference sequence). Trimming removed 4 bases from V and 4 bases from J, with 10 bases in between. The CDR3 loop spans 12 amino acids. CDR3 residues: CAWNRGSYGYTF. Written as DNA, the CDR3 is TGTGCCTGGAATAGGGGTTCCTATGGCTACACCTTC.

This chain links TRBV25-1 with TRBJ1-2; TRBD1 agrees at 7 bases. V dropped 3 bases and J dropped 5; count of bases not matched to a gene: 9. From germline, CDR1 is MGHDK and CDR2 SYGVNS. The CDR3 runs 15 residues. The CDR3 sequence: CASSDPQGEVYGYTF. CDR3 nucleotide sequence: TGTGCCAGCAGTGACCCGCAGGGGGAGGTATATGGCTACACCTTC.

This rearrangement joins TRBV6-5 to TRBJ1-6; D may be TRBD1 (5 bases). V gave up 2 bases and J gave up 7 bases, with 12 bases separating them. There are 15 residues in the CDR3. Germline V gene sequence: CDR1 MNHEY, CDR2 SVGAGI. The CDR3 region is CASSYTYGGNSPLHF. The CDR3 nucleotides read TGTGCCAGCAGTTACACGTACGGGGGGAATTCACCCCTCCACTTT.

The CDR3 region has the DNA TGTGCCAGCAGTTACTCAGGGGGGGCAGATACGCAGTATTTT. This gives the protein CASSYSGGADTQYF. This rearrangement joins TRBV6-5 to TRBJ2-3; a weak D match, TRBD2 (7 bases). This CDR3 comprises 14 residues. With 0 bases removed from V and 4 bases from J, the gap between germline ends came to 8 bases. Germline V gene sequence: CDR1 MNHEY, CDR2 SVGAGI.